The T cell receptor beta chain under discussion was sequenced for a study of blood T cell repertoires in COVID-19. Study-wide background: Donors in the United States, Italy and Spain gave samples during acute or convalescent COVID-19. Sample material is recorded as cDNA or gDNA derived from T cells, B-cell-depleted T cells, or PBMCs.

Profiling relied on immunoSEQ multiplex PCR, and the TCRdb table lists in-frame clones only, not all of them. The table has some 64,000 clones, more than 75% seen once. The CDR3 totals 14 residues. From germline, CDR1 is SEHNR and CDR2 FQNEAQ (reference sequence). V lost 1 base, J lost 8 bases, and 14 bases lay in between. This chain joins TRBV7-9 and TRBJ1-2, with D unclear. The sequenced sample consisted of peripheral blood. The TCR sequence derives from a man in his 60s with COVID-19, enrolled during active disease. The CDR3 reads CASSLDGVLMGYTF. The CDR3 DNA follows: TGTGCCAGCAGCTTAGACGGTGTCCTTATGGGCTACACCTTC.